The clone carrying this TCR beta chain was seen more than once but under ten times. Primers for the PCR totalled 60 Vbeta and 13 Jbeta. Libraries were prepared by immunoSEQ multiplex PCR; TCRdb keeps only in-frame clonotypes and omits some of them. Here the sample spans over 150,000 clones, approximately 80% being singletons. This entry belongs to a study of cytomegalovirus exposure and HLA in healthy donors. The sample comprised PBMCs. This receptor was obtained from a man aged 25-45 years in good health and CMV-seronegative.

The CDR3 nucleotides are TGTGCCAGCAGCCTTGGAGGTCAGCCCCAGCATTTT. This translates into CASSLGGQPQHF. J is TRBJ1-5 and V is TRBV13; D is uncertain. The germline V and J ends were trimmed by 5 bases and 6 bases, with 8 bases remaining between them. CDR1 is PRHDT and CDR2 is FYEKMQ in the germline V gene (reference sequence). The CDR3 loop spans 12 amino acids.